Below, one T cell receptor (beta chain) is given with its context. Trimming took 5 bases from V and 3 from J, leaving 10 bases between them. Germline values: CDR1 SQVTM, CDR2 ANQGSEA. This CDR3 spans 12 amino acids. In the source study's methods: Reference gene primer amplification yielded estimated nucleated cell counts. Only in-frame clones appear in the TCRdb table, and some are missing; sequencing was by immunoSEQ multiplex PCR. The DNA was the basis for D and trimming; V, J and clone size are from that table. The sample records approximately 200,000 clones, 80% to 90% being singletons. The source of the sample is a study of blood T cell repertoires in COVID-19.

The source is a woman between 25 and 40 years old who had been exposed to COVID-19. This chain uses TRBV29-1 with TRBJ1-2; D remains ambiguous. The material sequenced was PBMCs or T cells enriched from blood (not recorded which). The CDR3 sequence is CSVFRPDYGYTF. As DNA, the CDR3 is TGCAGCGTTTTCCGCCCGGACTATGGCTACACCTTC.